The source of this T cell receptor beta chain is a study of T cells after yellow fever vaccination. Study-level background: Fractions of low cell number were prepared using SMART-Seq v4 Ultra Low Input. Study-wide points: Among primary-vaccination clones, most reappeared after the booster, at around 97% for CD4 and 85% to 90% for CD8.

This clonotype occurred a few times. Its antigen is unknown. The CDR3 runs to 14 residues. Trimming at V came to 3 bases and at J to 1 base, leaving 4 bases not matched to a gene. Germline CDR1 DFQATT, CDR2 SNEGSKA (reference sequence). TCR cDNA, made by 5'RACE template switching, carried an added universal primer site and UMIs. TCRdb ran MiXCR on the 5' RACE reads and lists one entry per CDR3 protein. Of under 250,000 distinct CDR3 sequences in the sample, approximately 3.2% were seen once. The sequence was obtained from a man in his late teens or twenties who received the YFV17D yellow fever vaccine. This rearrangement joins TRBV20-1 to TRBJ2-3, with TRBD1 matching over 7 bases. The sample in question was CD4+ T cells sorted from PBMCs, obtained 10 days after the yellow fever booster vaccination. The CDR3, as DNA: TGCAGTGCTAGCAGGGACAGTCGCACAGATACGCAGTATTTT. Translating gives CSASRDSRTDTQYF.